A single sample is the source of the 28 T cell receptor beta chains below, sequenced in a study of post-analysis software for immune sequencing data. Broader study findings: Patients had higher frequencies than controls of about 5 TRBV segments, including TRBV5-6, TRBV5-1 and TRBV20-1.

Incorporated into the TCR beta cDNA libraries were unique molecular identifiers, which served to reduce PCR and sequencing biases. TCRdb re-called the PCR reads with MiXCR, one entry per CDR3 protein. Here the sample spans some 800,000 distinct CDR3 sequences, roughly 46% being singletons. The antigens of these receptors remain unknown. Sequencing was done on a sample of blood. These receptors came from a girl between 5 and 17 years old with multiple sclerosis.

This clonotype occurred once. The CDR3 here is CASSQTLAVLVEQYF. The CDR3 coding sequence is TGTGCCAGCAGCCAAACCCTAGCGGTCCTGGTGGAGCAGTACTTC. The gene calls are TRBV3-1 and TRBJ2-7; 7 bases match TRBD2. CDR3 length: 15 residues. V lost 2 bases, J lost 7 bases, and 11 bases stayed unmatched. From germline, CDR1 is LGHDT and CDR2 YNNKEL (reference sequence).

V and J are TRBV27 and TRBJ2-1, with D maybe TRBD2 (6 bases). Germline V gene data show CDR1 as MNHEY and CDR2 as SMNVEV (reference sequence). Trimming took off 5 bases at V and 1 base at J, with 15 bases between the two ends. This CDR3 has 16 amino acids. The CDR3 DNA reads TGTGCCAGCAGTCCCCCCTATAGCGGTTCCTACAATGAGCAGTTCTTC. Protein sequence: CASSPPYSGSYNEQFF.

The chain employs TRBV2 and TRBJ2-1; tentatively, D is TRBD1 (6 bases). The CDR3 consists of 15 residues. CDR1 and CDR2 from the germline V gene are SNHLY and FYNNEI. Trimming pared 4 bases from V and 3 bases from J, leaving 13 bases between. Written as DNA, the CDR3 is TGTGCCAGCAGTGTGAGTCTAGGGGGCTACAATGAGCAGTTCTTC. Translation gives CASSVSLGGYNEQFF.

This chain uses TRBV12-3 or TRBV12-4 with TRBJ2-5, with 10 positions matching TRBD1. V gave up 1 base and J gave up 5 bases; unmatched junction bases: 4. The CDR3 length is 15 residues. The CDR3 region has the DNA TGTGCCAGCAGTTTAGGGGACAGGGGTTGGGAGACCCAGTACTTC. This sequence encodes CASSLGDRGWETQYF.

Only a few counts were recorded for this clonotype. The chain joins TRBV2 to TRBJ1-1, with D unresolved. The CDR3 spans 16 residues. Trimming took off 0 bases at V and 1 base at J, with 12 bases between the two ends. The germline V gene has CDR1 SNHLY and CDR2 FYNNEI. CDR3 sequence reads: CASSEALGLKNTEAFF. The CDR3 DNA reads as TGTGCCAGCAGTGAAGCGCTCGGACTCAAGAACACTGAAGCTTTCTTT.

V gene TRBV18 combines with J gene TRBJ2-4, with a possible D match to TRBD1 (6 bases). The closer fit of TRBJ2-7 to the DNA end suggests the J call may be wrong. The CDR3 consists of 14 residues. Germline assignment: CDR1 KGHSH and CDR2 LQKENI. CDR3 in DNA: TGTGCCAGCTCACCGGGACAAGAAGACTACGAGCAGTACTTC. It is translated as CASSPGQEDYEQYF.

The V and J genes are TRBV29-1 and TRBJ2-3; D gene unclear. From germline, CDR1 is SQVTM and CDR2 ANQGSEA. The CDR3 runs 13 residues. Deletions cut 5 bases from V and 2 bases from J, with 11 bases between. CDR3 sequence (DNA): TGCAGCGTTAGCACAGATTACACAGATACGCAGTATTTT. Translated: CSVSTDYTDTQYF.

The table lists this clonotype with a few counts. J is TRBJ1-1 and V is TRBV29-1, with a possible D match to TRBD1 (5 bases). CDR1 and CDR2 (germline): SQVTM, ANQGSEA. The CDR3 has 14 amino acids. V was clipped by 1 base and J by 3 bases, with 12 bases between them. CDR3 amino acids: CSVEVWGDHTEAFF. The CDR3 DNA follows: TGCAGCGTTGAAGTTTGGGGCGATCACACTGAAGCTTTCTTT.

V is TRBV4-2 and J is TRBJ2-3, with D possibly being TRBD2 (6 bases). CDR1 LGHNA and CDR2 YNFKEQ come from the germline V gene. Trimming cost V 3 bases and J 5 bases, with 15 bases left between them. CDR3 length: 15 residues. CDR3 sequence: CASSQGGNDGDTQYF. The DNA of the CDR3 is TGTGCCAGCAGCCAGGGAGGTAATGATGGAGATACGCAGTATTTT.

This sequence joins TRBV14 and TRBJ1-1; D is perhaps TRBD1 (5 bases). The CDR3 spans 14 residues. Germline V CDR1 and CDR2: SGHDN, FVKESK. The V end lost 1 base, the J end lost 3 bases, and 9 bases lay between the germline ends. The CDR3 bases are TGTGCCAGCAGCCAAGGAGGGGAGGACACTGAAGCTTTCTTT. The encoded protein is CASSQGGEDTEAFF.

The chain links TRBV5-1 to TRBJ2-3; 7 bases align to TRBD1. Unmatched junction bases numbered 4, after V lost 3 bases and J lost 0 bases. The CDR3 runs 15 residues. Germline assignment: CDR1 SGHRS and CDR2 YFSETQ. Written as DNA, the CDR3 is TGCGCCAGCAGCTATCGGACAGGAAGCACAGATACGCAGTATTTT. This codes for CASSYRTGSTDTQYF.

J is TRBJ2-1 and V is TRBV29-1; D call uncertain. V lost 6 bases to trimming and J lost 8 bases, with 14 bases between them. Germline CDR1 and CDR2: SQVTM and ANQGSEA. The CDR3 has 12 residues. CDR3 residues: CSVATAGYEQFF. The CDR3 nucleotides read TGCAGCGTGGCCACTGCCGGCTATGAGCAGTTCTTC.

Concerning this clonotype: Germline and junction disagree at one end, which may indicate a read error. This chain connects TRBV7-7 to TRBJ2-5, with D possibly matching TRBD1 (6 bases). Germline loops: CDR1 SSHAT, CDR2 FNYEAQ (reference sequence). The CDR3 runs 16 residues. This CDR3 reads CASSLAWSQGQETQYF. For the CDR3, the DNA is TGTGCTAGCAGCTTAGCTTGGAGTCAGGGGCAAGAGACCCAGTACTTC.

The V and J genes are TRBV20-1 and TRBJ2-5; D possibly corresponds to TRBD2 (5 bases). Near its end, the DNA agrees better with TRBJ2-7, so the J call may be wrong. This CDR3 spans 13 amino acids. Germline V lookup: CDR1 DFQATT, CDR2 SNEGSKA (reference sequence). Here the CDR3 reads CSASYLEAYEQYF. The DNA of the CDR3 is TGCAGTGCTTCTTACTTGGAGGCGTACGAGCAGTACTTC.

The V and J genes are TRBV5-5 and TRBJ2-7; D may be TRBD2 (6 bases). The J call may be wrong; the DNA end is better matched by TRBJ2-5. The germline gives CDR1 SGHKS, CDR2 YYEKEE (reference sequence). The CDR3 extends over 16 amino acids. The CDR3 nucleotides are TGTGCCAGCAGCTTGGCCTCTGGGGGGAGCCAAGAGACCCAGTACTTC. This sequence encodes CASSLASGGSQETQYF.

The J gene is TRBJ1-2, the V gene TRBV5-4; 11 positions agree with TRBD1. The length of the CDR3 is 15 residues. The junction had 11 bases not matched to a gene; V was cut back by 4 bases and J by 9 bases. Per germline, CDR1 SGHNT and CDR2 YYREEE (reference sequence). This chain's CDR3 is CASSTWTGGTFSYTF. Here the CDR3 DNA reads TGTGCCAGCAGCACCTGGACAGGGGGCACGTTTAGCTACACCTTC.

The sample holds a few counts of this clonotype. CDR3: CASSPLIRDRGNQETQYF. As DNA, the CDR3 is TGCGCCAGCAGCCCCCTGATAAGGGACAGGGGTAACCAAGAGACCCAGTACTTC. This chain connects TRBV5-1 to TRBJ2-5, with TRBD1 identical over 10 bases. The CDR3 has 18 amino acids. V was clipped by 4 bases and J by 0 bases; unmatched bases: 12. Germline-derived CDR1 and CDR2 are SGHRS and YFSETQ. The full variable domain, its missing parts supplied by reference TRBV5-1 and TRBJ2-5, is KAGVTQTPRYLIKTRGQQVTLSCSPISGHRSVSWYQQTPGQGLQFLFEYFSETQRNKGNFPGRFSGRQFSNSRSEMNVSTLELGDSALYLCASSPLIRDRGNQETQYFGPGTRLLVL.

This clonotype has a handful of counts. The rearrangement uses TRBV29-1 and TRBJ2-1; unclear D gene. This CDR3 has 13 amino acids. Germline-derived CDR1 and CDR2 are SQVTM and ANQGSEA. Written as DNA, the CDR3 is TGCAGGGTGAGAGTTAACCCCTCCGGTGAGCAGTTCTTC. The encoded protein is CRVRVNPSGEQFF.

The V gene is TRBV7-2, the J gene TRBJ2-7, with TRBD2 matching 7 bases. V lost 2 bases to trimming and J lost 4 bases; unmatched junction nucleotides: 8. This CDR3 spans 15 amino acids. Germline V CDR1 and CDR2: SGHTA, FQGNSA. The CDR3 region is CASSLFGGSHYEQYF. The CDR3, as DNA: TGTGCCAGCAGCTTATTCGGCGGGAGCCATTACGAGCAGTACTTC.

This rearrangement joins TRBV6-1 to TRBJ1-5, with D possibly being TRBD1 (6 bases). CDR3 length equals 14 residues. V lost 6 bases and J 6 bases, leaving 15 bases between the germline ends. The germline V gene encodes CDR1 MNHNS and CDR2 SASEGT. In DNA form, the CDR3 reads TGTGCCAGCAGAGTCGACAGGTCTGGTCAGCCCCAGCATTTT. The encoded protein is CASRVDRSGQPQHF.

The rearrangement links TRBV20-1 to TRBJ2-5; no clear D. Per germline, CDR1 DFQATT and CDR2 SNEGSKA (reference sequence). The V end was cut by 0 bases, the J end by 3 bases, with 8 bases between. This CDR3 has 13 residues. CDR3 nucleotide sequence: TGCAGTGCTAGAGATCCCTACGAAGAGACCCAGTACTTC. It specifies CSARDPYEETQYF.

This clonotype was observed a handful of times. The rearrangement links TRBV20-1 to TRBJ2-3; 9 bases match TRBD2. This CDR3 is 17 amino acids long. Germline CDR1 is DFQATT and CDR2 is SNEGSKA (reference sequence). Trimming at V came to 8 bases and at J to 0 bases, leaving 15 bases not matched to a gene. The CDR3 sequence is CSTKLGTTSGSTDTQYF. The CDR3 region has the DNA TGCAGTACCAAATTAGGGACGACTAGCGGAAGCACAGATACGCAGTATTTT.

This clonotype was observed a single time. The junction does not match germline at one end; this may be a read error. The rearrangement joins TRBV11-3 to TRBJ2-1, with a possible D match to TRBD2 (6 bases). The CDR3 has 16 residues. Germline lookup yields CDR1 SGHNT and CDR2 YENEEA. CDR3 region: CASSLVPGVANNEPFF. The CDR3 bases are TGTGCCAGCAGCTTAGTCCCGGGAGTGGCGAACAATGAGCCGTTCTTC.

The V and J genes are TRBV6-1 and TRBJ2-1; 7 bases map to TRBD1. There are 14 residues in the CDR3. The germline V gene has CDR1 MNHNS and CDR2 SASEGT. V lost 8 bases to trimming and J lost 3 bases; unmatched junction nucleotides: 7. CDR3 nucleotide sequence: TGTGCCAGCGGACAGGTCGAAGGCTACAATGAGCAGTTCTTC. Its protein product is CASGQVEGYNEQFF.

The chain has TRBV11-3 and TRBJ2-6, with D unresolved. The V end lost 2 bases, the J end lost 5 bases, and 13 bases lay between the germline ends. CDR1 SGHNT and CDR2 YENEEA come from the germline V gene. The CDR3 runs to 16 residues. CDR3 sequence reads: CASSLRVGTWANVLTF. The CDR3 DNA reads TGTGCCAGCAGCTTAAGGGTCGGAACCTGGGCCAACGTCCTGACTTTC.

The chain recombines TRBV12-3 or TRBV12-4 with TRBJ2-7; D might be TRBD2 (5 bases). This CDR3 is 15 amino acids long. Trimming pared 3 bases from V and 3 bases from J, leaving 15 bases between. The CDR3 is CASSLSAAAHYEQYF. In DNA, the CDR3 is TGTGCCAGCAGTTTGTCAGCGGCGGCCCACTACGAGCAGTACTTC.

The V gene is TRBV28, the J gene TRBJ2-5; no clear D gene. The CDR3 runs 14 residues. Per the germline V gene, CDR1 is MDHEN and CDR2 is SYDVKM. V was shortened by 3 bases and J by 3 bases, with 11 bases between the two germline ends. CDR3 region: CASSFGWNEETQYF. As DNA, the CDR3 is TGTGCCAGCAGTTTTGGGTGGAACGAAGAGACCCAGTACTTC.

The rearrangement links TRBV20-1 to TRBJ2-5; D uncertain. V was clipped by 0 bases and J by 0 bases, with 11 bases between them. Germline V gives CDR1 DFQATT, CDR2 SNEGSKA (reference sequence). The CDR3 runs 15 residues. In DNA, the CDR3 is TGCAGTGCTAGAGATTTTTTACGTAACCAAGAGACCCAGTACTTC. It is translated as CSARDFLRNQETQYF.